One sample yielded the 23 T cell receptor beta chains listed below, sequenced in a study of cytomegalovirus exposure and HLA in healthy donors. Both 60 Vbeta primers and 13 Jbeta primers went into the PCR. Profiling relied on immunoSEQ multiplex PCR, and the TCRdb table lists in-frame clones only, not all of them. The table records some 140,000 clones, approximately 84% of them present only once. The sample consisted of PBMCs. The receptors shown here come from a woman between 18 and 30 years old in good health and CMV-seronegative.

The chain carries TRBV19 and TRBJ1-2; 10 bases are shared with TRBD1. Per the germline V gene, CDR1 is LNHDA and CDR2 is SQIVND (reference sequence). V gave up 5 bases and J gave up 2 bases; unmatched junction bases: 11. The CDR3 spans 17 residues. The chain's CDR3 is CASSYYSGTGANYGYTF. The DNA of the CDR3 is TGTGCCAGTAGTTACTACTCCGGGACAGGGGCAAACTATGGCTACACCTTC.

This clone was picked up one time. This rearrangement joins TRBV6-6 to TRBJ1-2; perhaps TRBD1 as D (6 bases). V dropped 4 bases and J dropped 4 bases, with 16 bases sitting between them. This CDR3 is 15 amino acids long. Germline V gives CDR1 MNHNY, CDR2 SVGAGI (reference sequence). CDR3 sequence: CASSFPGRGSYGYTF. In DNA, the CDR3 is TGTGCCAGCAGTTTCCCGGGCAGGGGTTCCTATGGCTACACCTTC.

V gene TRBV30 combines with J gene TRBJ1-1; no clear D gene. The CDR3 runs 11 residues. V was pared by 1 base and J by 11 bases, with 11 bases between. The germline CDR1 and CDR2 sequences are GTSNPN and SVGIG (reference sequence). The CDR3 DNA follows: TGTGCCTGGAGTGGCGCCGTTCGGGCTTTCTTT. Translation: CAWSGAVRAFF.

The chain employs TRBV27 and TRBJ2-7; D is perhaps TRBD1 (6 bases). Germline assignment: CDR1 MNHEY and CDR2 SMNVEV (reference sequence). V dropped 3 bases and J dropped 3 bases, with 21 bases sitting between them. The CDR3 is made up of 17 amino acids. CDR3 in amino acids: CASSLTRRTVTIYEQYF. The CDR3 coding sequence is TGTGCCAGCAGTTTGACCCGACGGACAGTAACTATCTACGAGCAGTACTTC.

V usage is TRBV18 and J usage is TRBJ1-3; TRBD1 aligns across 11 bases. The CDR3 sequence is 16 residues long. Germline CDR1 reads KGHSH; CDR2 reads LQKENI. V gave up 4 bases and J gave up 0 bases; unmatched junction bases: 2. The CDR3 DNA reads TGTGCCAGCTCACGGACAGGGGGCAGCTCTGGAAACACCATATATTTT. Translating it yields CASSRTGGSSGNTIYF. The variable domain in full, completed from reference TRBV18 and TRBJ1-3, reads NAGVMQNPRHLVRRRGQEARLRCSPMKGHSHVYWYRQLPEEGLKFMVYLQKENIIDESGMPKERFSAEFPKEGPSILRIQQVVRGDSAAYFCASSRTGGSSGNTIYFGEGSWLTVV.

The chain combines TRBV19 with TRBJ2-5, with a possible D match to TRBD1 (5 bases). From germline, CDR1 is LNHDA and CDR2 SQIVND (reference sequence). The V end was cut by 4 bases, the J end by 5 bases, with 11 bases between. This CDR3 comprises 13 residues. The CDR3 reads CASSTEGVETQYF. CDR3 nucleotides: TGTGCCAGTAGTACCGAAGGGGTTGAGACCCAGTACTTC.

Here the CDR3 DNA reads TGTGCCAGTAGCTCACCCCCGGTTACCTACGAGCAGTACTTC. It encodes CASSSPPVTYEQYF. The V call is TRBV19, the J call TRBJ2-7; D not resolved. Deletions cut 6 bases from V and 2 bases from J, with 14 bases between. The CDR3 totals 14 residues. Germline values: CDR1 LNHDA, CDR2 SQIVND (reference sequence).

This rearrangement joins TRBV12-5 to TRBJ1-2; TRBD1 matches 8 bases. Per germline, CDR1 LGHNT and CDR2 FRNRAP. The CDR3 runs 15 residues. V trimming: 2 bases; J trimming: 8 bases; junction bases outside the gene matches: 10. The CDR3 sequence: CASGLPNRDRGGYTF. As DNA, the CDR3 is TGTGCTAGTGGTTTGCCCAATCGAGACAGGGGAGGCTACACCTTC.

The CDR3 reads CAISESTGPHGYTF. The DNA for the CDR3 is TGTGCCATCAGTGAGTCAACAGGCCCCCATGGCTACACCTTC. This chain joins TRBV10-3 and TRBJ1-2, with TRBD1 as a possible D gene (5 bases). Germline CDR1 and CDR2: ENHRY and SYGVKD. The CDR3 sequence is 14 residues long. Trimming took 0 bases from V and 6 from J, leaving 11 bases between them.

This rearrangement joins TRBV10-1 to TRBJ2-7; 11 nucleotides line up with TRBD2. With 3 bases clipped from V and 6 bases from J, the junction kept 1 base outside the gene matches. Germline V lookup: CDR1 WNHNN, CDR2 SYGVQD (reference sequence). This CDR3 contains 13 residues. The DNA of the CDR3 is TGCGCCAGCAGTGATCTAGCGGGAGGCGAGCAGTACTTC. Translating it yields CASSDLAGGEQYF.

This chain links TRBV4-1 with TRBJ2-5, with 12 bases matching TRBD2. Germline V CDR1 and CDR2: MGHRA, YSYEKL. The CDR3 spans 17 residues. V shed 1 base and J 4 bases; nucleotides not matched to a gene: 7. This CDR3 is CASSQGIRTSGIETQYF. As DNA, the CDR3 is TGCGCCAGCAGCCAAGGAATCAGGACTAGCGGGATAGAGACCCAGTACTTC.

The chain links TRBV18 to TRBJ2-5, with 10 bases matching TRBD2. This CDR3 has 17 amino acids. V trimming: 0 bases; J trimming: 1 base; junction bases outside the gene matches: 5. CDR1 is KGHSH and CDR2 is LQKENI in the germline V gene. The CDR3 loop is CASSPPYPSGSQETQYF. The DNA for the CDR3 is TGTGCCAGCTCACCACCATACCCTAGCGGGAGCCAAGAGACCCAGTACTTC.

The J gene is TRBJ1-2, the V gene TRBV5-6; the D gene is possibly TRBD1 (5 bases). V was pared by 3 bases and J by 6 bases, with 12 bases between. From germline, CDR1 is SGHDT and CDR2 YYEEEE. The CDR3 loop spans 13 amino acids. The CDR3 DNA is TGTGCCAGCAGCTCCCCCCCAGGGAATGGCTACACCTTC. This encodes CASSSPPGNGYTF. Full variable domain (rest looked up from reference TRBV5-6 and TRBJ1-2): DAGVTQSPTHLIKTRGQQVTLRCSPKSGHDTVSWYQQALGQGPQFIFQYYEEEERQRGNFPDRFSGHQFPNYSSELNVNALLLGDSALYLCASSSPPGNGYTFGSGTRLTVV.

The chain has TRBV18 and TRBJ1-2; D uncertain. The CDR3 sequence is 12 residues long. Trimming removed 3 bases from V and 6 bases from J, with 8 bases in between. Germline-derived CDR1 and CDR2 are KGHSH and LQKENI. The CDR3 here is CASSPTINGYTF. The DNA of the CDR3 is TGTGCCAGCTCACCTACTATAAATGGCTACACCTTC.

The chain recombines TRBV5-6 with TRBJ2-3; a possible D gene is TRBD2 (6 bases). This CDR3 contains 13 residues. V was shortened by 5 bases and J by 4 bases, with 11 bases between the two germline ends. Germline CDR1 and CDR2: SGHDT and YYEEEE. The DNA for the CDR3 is TGTGCCAGCAGACTGTGGGGGGCAGATACGCAGTATTTT. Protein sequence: CASRLWGADTQYF.

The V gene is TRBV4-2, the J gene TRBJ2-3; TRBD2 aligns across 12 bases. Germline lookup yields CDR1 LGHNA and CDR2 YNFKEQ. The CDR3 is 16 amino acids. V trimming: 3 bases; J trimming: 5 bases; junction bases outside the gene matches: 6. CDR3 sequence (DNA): TGTGCCAGCAGCCAGCTAGCGGGAGGGCCCGAAGATACGCAGTATTTT. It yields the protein CASSQLAGGPEDTQYF.

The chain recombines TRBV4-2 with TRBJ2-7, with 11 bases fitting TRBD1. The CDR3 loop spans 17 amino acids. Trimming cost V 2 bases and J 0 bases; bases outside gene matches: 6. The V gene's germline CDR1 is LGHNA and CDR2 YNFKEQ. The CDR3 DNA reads TGTGCCAGCAGCCAAACCGGACAGGGGGCGAGCTCCTACGAGCAGTACTTC. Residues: CASSQTGQGASSYEQYF.

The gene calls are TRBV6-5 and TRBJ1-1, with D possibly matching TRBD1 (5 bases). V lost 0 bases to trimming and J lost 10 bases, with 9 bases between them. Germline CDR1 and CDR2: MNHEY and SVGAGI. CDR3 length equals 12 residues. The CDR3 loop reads CASSYSEGTAFF. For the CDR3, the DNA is TGTGCCAGCAGTTACTCGGAGGGGACAGCTTTCTTT.

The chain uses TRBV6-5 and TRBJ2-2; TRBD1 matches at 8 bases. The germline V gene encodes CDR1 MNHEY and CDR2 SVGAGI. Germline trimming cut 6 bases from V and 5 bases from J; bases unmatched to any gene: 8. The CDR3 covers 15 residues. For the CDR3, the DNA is TGTGCCAGCAGCTCTGACAGGGGCCCAACCGGGGAGCTGTTTTTT. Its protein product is CASSSDRGPTGELFF.

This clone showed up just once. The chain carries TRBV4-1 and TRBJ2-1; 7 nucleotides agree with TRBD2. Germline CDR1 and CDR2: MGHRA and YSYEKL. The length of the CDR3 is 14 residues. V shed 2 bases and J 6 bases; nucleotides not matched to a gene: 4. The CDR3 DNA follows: TGCGCCAGCAGCCAAATAGCGGGTCTCAATGAGCAGTTCTTC. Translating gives CASSQIAGLNEQFF.

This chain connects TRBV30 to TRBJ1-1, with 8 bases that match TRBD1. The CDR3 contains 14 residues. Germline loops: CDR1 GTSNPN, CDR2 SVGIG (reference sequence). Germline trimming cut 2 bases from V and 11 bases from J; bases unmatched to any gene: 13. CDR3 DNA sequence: TGTGCCTGGAGTTATGGACAGGGCAGAATGTCGGCTTTCTTT. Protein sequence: CAWSYGQGRMSAFF.

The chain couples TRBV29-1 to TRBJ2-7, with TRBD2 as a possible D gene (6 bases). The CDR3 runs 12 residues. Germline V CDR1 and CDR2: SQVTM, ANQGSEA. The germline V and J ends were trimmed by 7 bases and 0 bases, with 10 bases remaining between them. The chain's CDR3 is CSGIGGSYEQYF. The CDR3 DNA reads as TGCAGCGGAATCGGGGGCTCCTACGAGCAGTACTTC.

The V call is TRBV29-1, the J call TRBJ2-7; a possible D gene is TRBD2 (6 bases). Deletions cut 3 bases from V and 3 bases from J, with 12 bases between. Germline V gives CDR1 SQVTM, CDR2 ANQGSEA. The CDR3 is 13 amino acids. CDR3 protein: CSVDFGSGYEQYF. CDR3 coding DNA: TGCAGCGTTGATTTCGGGAGTGGCTACGAGCAGTACTTC.